The entry that follows covers one TCR beta chain sequence. Its antigen is as yet unknown. The cohort excluded patients with autoimmune disease history or systemic immunosuppression. Trimming at V came to 0 bases and at J to 8 bases, leaving 3 bases not matched to a gene. CDR3 length: 15 residues. CDR1 is MNHNS and CDR2 is SASEGT in the germline V gene. The record originates from a study of OX40 agonist ivuxolimab in advanced cancers. Study-level background: Under the entry rules, prior anti-PD-1, anti-PD-L1 or anti-CTLA-4 therapy was allowed, and around 40% had some. Study-level findings and limits: At 0.1 to 3.0 mg/kg, clonal expansion of CD4+ and CD8+ blood T cells had occurred by week 6.

Profiling relied on immunoSEQ multiplex PCR, and the TCRdb table lists in-frame clones only, not all of them. The sample yields approximately 82,000 clones, roughly 90% seen once. This receptor was identified in an adult with an advanced solid tumor such as melanoma, head and neck, liver or kidney cancer. V gene TRBV6-1 combines with J gene TRBJ2-1, with TRBD1 matching 11 bases. The sample in question was CD4+ or CD8+ T cells sorted from blood, obtained in a trial of the OX40 agonist ivuxolimab. The CDR3 is CASSEAGQGVYEQFF. As DNA, the CDR3 is TGTGCCAGCAGTGAAGCGGGACAGGGGGTCTATGAGCAGTTCTTC.